This TCR beta chain was recovered during a study of T-cell memory formation after mild COVID-19. Findings and limits, study-wide: Second-wave clones reaching peak frequency on day 37 lacked confirmed SARS-CoV-2 specificity.

TCRdb analysed the 5' RACE reads with MiXCR anew, one entry per CDR3 protein. The data show hundreds of thousands of distinct CDR3 sequences, with 20% to 25% seen just once and approximately 22% held by the top ten. Germline lookup yields CDR1 ENHRY and CDR2 SYGVKD. V lost 4 bases to trimming and J lost 9 bases, with 16 bases between them. The CDR3 runs 13 residues. Notes on this clonotype: Antigen: not known.

The sample comprised PBMCs or a T cell subset sorted from them (not recorded which). The chain joins TRBV10-3 to TRBJ2-7; D uncertain. This sequence was found in a young man who had mild COVID-19 (a few samples of this study predate the infection). Cell type and time point are not known. CDR3 amino acids: CAISAVPSIGQYF. The CDR3 bases are TGTGCCATCAGTGCTGTCCCTTCAATCGGGCAGTACTTC.